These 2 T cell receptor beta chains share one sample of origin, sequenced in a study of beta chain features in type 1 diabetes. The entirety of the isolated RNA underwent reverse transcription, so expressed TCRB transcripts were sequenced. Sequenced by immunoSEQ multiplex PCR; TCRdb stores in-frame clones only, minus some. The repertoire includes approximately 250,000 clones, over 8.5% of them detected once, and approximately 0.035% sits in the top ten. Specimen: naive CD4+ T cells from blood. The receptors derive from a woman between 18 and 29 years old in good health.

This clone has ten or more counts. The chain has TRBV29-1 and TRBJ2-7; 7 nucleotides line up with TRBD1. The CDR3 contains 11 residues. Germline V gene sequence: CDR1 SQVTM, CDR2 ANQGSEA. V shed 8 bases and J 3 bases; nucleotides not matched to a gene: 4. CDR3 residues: CSRDSRYEQYF. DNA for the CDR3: TGCAGCCGGGACAGCCGCTACGAGCAGTACTTC.

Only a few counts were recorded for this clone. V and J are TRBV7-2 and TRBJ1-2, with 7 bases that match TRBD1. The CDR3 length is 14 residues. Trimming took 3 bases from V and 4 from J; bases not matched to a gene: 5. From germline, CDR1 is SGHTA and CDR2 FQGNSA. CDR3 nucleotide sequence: TGTGCCAGCAGCTTCCGGGACAGCTCCTATGGCTACACCTTC. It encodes CASSFRDSSYGYTF. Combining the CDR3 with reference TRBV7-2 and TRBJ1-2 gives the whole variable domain GAGVSQSPSNKVTEKGKDVELRCDPISGHTALYWYRQSLGQGLEFLIYFQGNSAPDKSGLPSDRFSAERTGGSVSTLTIQRTQQEDSAVYLCASSFRDSSYGYTFGSGTRLTVV.